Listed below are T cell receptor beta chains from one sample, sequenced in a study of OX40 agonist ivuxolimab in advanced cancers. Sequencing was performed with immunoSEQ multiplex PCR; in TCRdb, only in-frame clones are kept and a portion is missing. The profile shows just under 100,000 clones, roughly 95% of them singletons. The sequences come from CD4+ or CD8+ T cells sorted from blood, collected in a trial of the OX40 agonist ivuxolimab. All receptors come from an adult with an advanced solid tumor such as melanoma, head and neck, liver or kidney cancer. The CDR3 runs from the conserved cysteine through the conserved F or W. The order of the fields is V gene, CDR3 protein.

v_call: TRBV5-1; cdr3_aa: CASSRDGGSTDTQYF
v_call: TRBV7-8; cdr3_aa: CASSQSRPANTEAFF
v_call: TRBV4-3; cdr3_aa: CASSQDHQWGGETQYF
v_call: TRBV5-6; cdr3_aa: CASSLTPGGNQPQHF
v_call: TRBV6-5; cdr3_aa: CASSYRGYGYTF
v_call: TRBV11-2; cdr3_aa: CASSLGAGRTPNYGYTF
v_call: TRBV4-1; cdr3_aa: CASSQVPASGVLNTQYF
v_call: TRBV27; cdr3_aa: CASSLKEGTEAFF
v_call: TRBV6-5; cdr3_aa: CASSGYRGEQYF
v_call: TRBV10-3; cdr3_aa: CAISEGSGGGYGYTF
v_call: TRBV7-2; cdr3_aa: CASSRSGGTYEQYF
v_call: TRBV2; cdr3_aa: CASSPMRANYGYTF
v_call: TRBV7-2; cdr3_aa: CASSLAGGDTQYF
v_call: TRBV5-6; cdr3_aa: CASSLRGPRVDTQYF
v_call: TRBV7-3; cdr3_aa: CASSPGTGGYEQYF
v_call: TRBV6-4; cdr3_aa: CASSDGGTTYNEQFF
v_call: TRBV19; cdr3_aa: CASRQGLAGGRNTGELFF
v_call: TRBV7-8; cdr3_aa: CASSTRSGDPYNEQFF
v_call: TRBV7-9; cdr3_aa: CASSFEGRDYGYTF
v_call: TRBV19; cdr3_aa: CASSRTGNLQETQYF
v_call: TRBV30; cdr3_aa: CAWMGGSSYEQYF
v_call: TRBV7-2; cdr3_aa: CASSLATAGYNEQFF
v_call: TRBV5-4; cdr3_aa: CASSSTGDQETQYF
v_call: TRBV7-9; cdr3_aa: CASSLALTASTETQYF
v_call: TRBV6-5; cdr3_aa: CASAKQGGMEQYF
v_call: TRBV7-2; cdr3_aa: CASSRAGPGNSPLHF
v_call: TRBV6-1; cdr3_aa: CASRGTTEAFF
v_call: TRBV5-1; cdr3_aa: CASSLVSLNTEAFF
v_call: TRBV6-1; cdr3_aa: CASSSQGQPQHF
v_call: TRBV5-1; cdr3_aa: CASSVNRDRGNSPLHF
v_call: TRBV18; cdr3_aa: CASSPPPGDYSGNQPQHF
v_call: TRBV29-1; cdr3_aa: CSVERGSPGQGAYGYTF
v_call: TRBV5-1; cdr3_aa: CASSLAPWAGGTNTEAFF
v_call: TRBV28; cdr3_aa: CASSLPQTGSETFF
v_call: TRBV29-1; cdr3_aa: CSSSRQGGETQYF
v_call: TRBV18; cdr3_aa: CASSPPTGTGGYQPQHF
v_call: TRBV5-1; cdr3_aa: CASSAGIVMNTEAFF
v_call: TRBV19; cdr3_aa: CASSTLVHRGSYGYTF
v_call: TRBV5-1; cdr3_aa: CASSRGLRAGGTDTQYF
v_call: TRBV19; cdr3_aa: CASSIQGVLSYNEQFF
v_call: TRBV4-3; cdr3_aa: CASSQVGGLKGANVLTF
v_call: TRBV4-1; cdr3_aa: CASSPQGAGGYTF
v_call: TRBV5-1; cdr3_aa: CASSLGQSPTF
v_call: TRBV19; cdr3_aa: CASSIVGEPKTQYF
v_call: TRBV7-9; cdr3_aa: CASSLDGRSPLHF
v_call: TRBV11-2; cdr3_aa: CASSLVRSSSGNTIYF
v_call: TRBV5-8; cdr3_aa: CASSYRGAGSYEQYF
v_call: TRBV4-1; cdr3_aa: CASSQPTTGSEQYF